This TCR beta chain comes out of a study of T cells in tuberculosis. Study details: Blood was taken before or within 7 days of anti-tuberculosis therapy.

Noted time point: new active TB diagnosis, blood taken before or within 7 days of starting treatment. Looked up from germline, CDR1 is MNHEY and CDR2 is SVGAGI. The CDR3 extends over 14 amino acids. Trimming pared 5 bases from V and 0 bases from J, leaving 8 bases between. Worth noting for this clone: The antigen is undetermined.

Overall study findings and caveats: Smaller distances to GMM-specific TCRs suggested their expansion in active tuberculosis.

This table comes from immunoSEQ multiplex PCR, and its TCRdb copy is limited to in-frame clones, with some not included. Of under 50,000 clones in the sample, around 94% were seen once. The TCR was taken from an adult with tuberculosis. The chain combines TRBV6-5 with TRBJ1-5; D unresolved. The material was PBMCs, obtained at tuberculosis diagnosis. CDR3 sequence reads: CASSPYYSNQPQHF. DNA for the CDR3: TGTGCCAGCAGTCCTTACTATAGCAATCAGCCCCAGCATTTT.